These 25 T cell receptor beta chains were sequenced from one sample in a study of OX40 agonist ivuxolimab in advanced cancers. TCRdb's table, derived via immunoSEQ multiplex PCR, lists solely in-frame clones and lacks some. The table includes 30,000 to 40,000 clones, more than 70% detected once. The sample was CD4+ or CD8+ T cells sorted from blood, taken in a trial of the OX40 agonist ivuxolimab. Receptors were obtained from an adult with an advanced solid tumor such as melanoma, head and neck, liver or kidney cancer.

The chain combines TRBV5-8 with TRBJ2-2; no reliable D call. The CDR3 has 17 residues. The V end was cut by 1 base, the J end by 1 base, with 14 bases between. Germline CDR1 and CDR2: SGHTS and YDEGEE. The CDR3 DNA follows: TGTGCCAGCAGCTTGAAGTGGTCACCCAGGAACACCGGGGAGCTGTTTTTT. This codes for CASSLKWSPRNTGELFF.

CDR3 residues: CASSPTGGRGETQYF. The CDR3 bases are TGTGCCAGCAGCCCCACAGGGGGCAGAGGAGAGACCCAGTACTTC. The V gene is TRBV6-5, the J gene TRBJ2-5; 9 positions agree with TRBD1. This CDR3 spans 15 amino acids. CDR1 MNHEY and CDR2 SVGAGI come from the germline V gene. The J segment lost 4 bases and the V segment lost 6 bases, leaving 9 bases of the junction unmatched.

This clone was observed a few times. The chain joins TRBV6-5 to TRBJ1-6, with D unresolved. Germline CDR1 is MNHEY and CDR2 is SVGAGI. Between the trimmed V and J ends, which lost 9 bases and 10 bases, there was a span of 19 bases. This CDR3 comprises 14 residues. The CDR3 DNA reads TGTGCCAGTAAAAAGATCCATTCGAACTCACCCCTCCACTTT. Translated, it gives CASKKIHSNSPLHF.

The chain couples TRBV6-1 to TRBJ1-6, with 9 bases matching TRBD1. Per the germline V gene, CDR1 is MNHNS and CDR2 is SASEGT. There are 17 residues in the CDR3. The J segment lost 6 bases and the V segment lost 3 bases, leaving 9 bases of the junction unmatched. The DNA for the CDR3 is TGTGCCAGCAGTGACCTACACGGGACAGGGCTTAATTCACCCCTCCACTTT. It yields the protein CASSDLHGTGLNSPLHF.

The chain links TRBV7-6 to TRBJ2-7; D is unresolved. CDR1 and CDR2 (germline): SGHVS, FNYEAQ. Trimming pared 2 bases from V and 6 bases from J, leaving 11 bases between. CDR3 length: 13 residues. The CDR3 is CASSLTGFAEQYF. The DNA for the CDR3 is TGTGCCAGCAGCTTAACTGGGTTCGCCGAGCAGTACTTC.

V and J are TRBV28 and TRBJ2-7; 8 nucleotides align to TRBD2. Trimming at V came to 6 bases and at J to 0 bases, leaving 13 bases not matched to a gene. The CDR3 spans 17 residues. Germline V gene data show CDR1 as MDHEN and CDR2 as SYDVKM. CDR3 amino acids: CASSGSMSLAGSYEQYF. The CDR3 DNA follows: TGTGCCAGCAGCGGCTCTATGAGCCTAGCGGGCTCCTACGAGCAGTACTTC.

J is TRBJ2-1 and V is TRBV9; 14 bases are a match to TRBD2. Trimming cost V 4 bases and J 9 bases; bases outside gene matches: 12. CDR3 length: 17 residues. Germline V CDR1 and CDR2: SGDLS, YYNGEE. This chain's CDR3 is CASSPGTSGGPDTEQFF. The CDR3 DNA sequence: TGTGCCAGCAGCCCCGGGACTAGCGGGGGCCCCGACACTGAGCAGTTCTTC.

V usage is TRBV13 and J usage is TRBJ1-1, with D uncertain. There are 13 residues in the CDR3. CDR1 and CDR2 from the germline V gene are PRHDT and FYEKMQ (reference sequence). V lost 3 bases and J 5 bases, leaving 10 bases between the germline ends. DNA of the CDR3: TGTGCCAGCAGCTTGAGGGCGGGGACTGAAGCTTTCTTT. Protein sequence: CASSLRAGTEAFF.

The chain employs TRBV27 and TRBJ1-5; a weak D match, TRBD1 (6 bases). Germline V CDR1 and CDR2: MNHEY, SMNVEV (reference sequence). The CDR3 is 15 residues long. V lost 6 bases and J lost 8, with 20 bases in between. This chain's CDR3 is CASRGVWGAEEPQHF. CDR3 in DNA: TGTGCCAGCAGAGGTGTGTGGGGGGCGGAGGAGCCCCAGCATTTT.

The V call is TRBV5-8, the J call TRBJ2-6; 7 bases are a match to TRBD1. The CDR3 covers 19 residues. V shed 0 bases, J shed 0 bases, and the junction held 9 bases outside the gene matches. The germline V gene has CDR1 SGHTS and CDR2 YDEGEE. The CDR3 is CASSLARYRGLSGANVLTF. CDR3 bases: TGTGCCAGCAGCTTGGCAAGGTACAGGGGCCTCTCTGGGGCCAACGTCCTGACTTTC.

This clone is labeled as medium-sized (0.01 to 0.1%). The chain couples TRBV28 to TRBJ2-3; 7 bases agree with TRBD2. Unmatched junction bases numbered 8, after V lost 2 bases and J lost 6 bases. CDR1 is MDHEN and CDR2 is SYDVKM in the germline V gene. The CDR3 covers 15 residues. As DNA, the CDR3 is TGTGCCAGCAGTTTAACTAGCGCAGTTTACGATACGCAGTATTTT. This gives the protein CASSLTSAVYDTQYF.

The J gene is TRBJ2-7, the V gene TRBV6-1, with D uncertain. The germline V gene has CDR1 MNHNS and CDR2 SASEGT. The CDR3 spans 12 residues. V was trimmed by 2 bases and J by 2 bases, leaving 4 bases between them. The CDR3 sequence is CASSESAYEQYF. The CDR3 bases are TGTGCCAGCAGTGAATCGGCCTACGAGCAGTACTTC.

The V gene is TRBV19, the J gene TRBJ2-1, with D perhaps matching TRBD1 or TRBD2 (5 bases each). This CDR3 region has 13 residues. Per the germline V gene, CDR1 is LNHDA and CDR2 is SQIVND (reference sequence). Trimming cost V 6 bases and J 8 bases, with 14 bases left between them. CDR3 nucleotide sequence: TGTGCCAGTAGCCACGGGGCCGGTTATGAGCAGTTCTTC. This encodes CASSHGAGYEQFF.

The chain joins TRBV7-9 to TRBJ1-2; D is undetermined. From germline, CDR1 is SEHNR and CDR2 FQNEAQ (reference sequence). The CDR3 has 17 residues. The germline V and J ends were trimmed by 3 bases and 2 bases, with 19 bases remaining between them. CDR3 loop: CASSLVSNTDVNYGYTF. The CDR3 region has the DNA TGTGCCAGCAGCTTGGTATCTAACACCGACGTAAACTATGGCTACACCTTC.

The chain joins TRBV6-1 to TRBJ2-7; D gene ambiguous. From germline, CDR1 is MNHNS and CDR2 SASEGT. This CDR3 is 16 amino acids long. Trimming shortened V by 3 bases and J by 1 base, and 16 bases separated the two germline ends. The CDR3 sequence: CASSERPPGGSYEQYF. The CDR3 coding sequence is TGTGCCAGCAGTGAGAGACCCCCCGGTGGGTCCTACGAGCAGTACTTC.

The rearrangement links TRBV9 to TRBJ2-2; D remains unclear. Between the trimmed V and J ends, which lost 0 bases and 3 bases, there was a span of 9 bases. CDR1 is SGDLS and CDR2 is YYNGEE in the germline V gene. CDR3 length equals 15 residues. Here the CDR3 reads CASSVEIGYTGELFF. In DNA, the CDR3 is TGTGCCAGCAGCGTAGAAATAGGGTACACCGGGGAGCTGTTTTTT. Based on the CDR3 plus reference TRBV9 and TRBJ2-2, the full variable domain is DSGVTQTPKHLITATGQRVTLRCSPRSGDLSVYWYQQSLDQGLQFLIQYYNGEERAKGNILERFSAQQFPDLHSELNLSSLELGDSALYFCASSVEIGYTGELFFGEGSRLTVL.

The chain recombines TRBV5-1 with TRBJ1-1; TRBD1 is a possible D gene (6 bases). With 0 bases removed from V and 6 bases from J, the gap between germline ends came to 12 bases. Per the germline V gene, CDR1 is SGHRS and CDR2 is YFSETQ. The CDR3 has 14 amino acids. CDR3 in DNA: TGCGCCAGCAGCTTGGTTGCAGGGGAGGCTGAAGCTTTCTTT. Its protein is CASSLVAGEAEAFF.

As DNA, the CDR3 is TGTGCCAGCAGCTTAGCAGGGACTAGCGTTTACGAGCAGTACTTC. This codes for CASSLAGTSVYEQYF. The J gene is TRBJ2-7, the V gene TRBV7-2; TRBD2 agrees at 10 bases. In germline, CDR1 is SGHTA, CDR2 FQGNSA. The CDR3 covers 15 residues. V was clipped by 0 bases and J by 4 bases; unmatched bases: 3.

This chain uses TRBV6-5 with TRBJ1-3; D is undetermined. The CDR3 is 15 residues long. CDR1 and CDR2 (germline): MNHEY, SVGAGI. Trimming took off 0 bases at V and 0 bases at J, with 6 bases between the two ends. The CDR3 spells CASSYSWSSGNTIYF. The CDR3 nucleotides read TGTGCCAGCAGTTACTCGTGGAGCTCTGGAAACACCATATATTTT.

The chain recombines TRBV2 with TRBJ2-5; D is uncertain. Looked up from germline, CDR1 is SNHLY and CDR2 is FYNNEI. V was cut by 0 bases and J by 5 bases, with 10 bases left in between. There are 14 residues in the CDR3. CDR3 sequence (DNA): TGTGCCAGCAGTGAAGCTTACCTGGGGGAGACCCAGTACTTC. Its translation is CASSEAYLGETQYF. Supplemented by reference TRBV2 and TRBJ2-5, the full variable domain reads EPEVTQTPSHQVTQMGQEVILRCVPISNHLYFYWYRQILGQKVEFLVSFYNNEISEKSEIFDDQFSVERPDGSNFTLKIRSTKLEDSAMYFCASSEAYLGETQYFGPGTRLLVL.

This rearrangement joins TRBV13 to TRBJ2-1, with 9 positions matching TRBD1. Losses at the gene ends were 11 bases for V and 7 bases for J; bases not matched to a gene: 15. Germline V gene data show CDR1 as PRHDT and CDR2 as FYEKMQ (reference sequence). This CDR3 is 15 amino acids long. CDR3 sequence: CASQWGQGVSNEQFF. CDR3 nucleotides: TGTGCCTCCCAATGGGGACAGGGAGTTTCGAATGAGCAGTTCTTC.

V gene TRBV28 combines with J gene TRBJ2-7; maybe TRBD2 (10 bases). Trimming stripped 4 bases from V and 5 bases from J, with 30 bases between. The CDR3 consists of 19 residues. Germline-derived CDR1 and CDR2 are MDHEN and SYDVKM. For the CDR3, the DNA is TGTGCCAGCAGTTCTCCCTTACACAGGGGGCGTGGACTAGCGGACGAGCAGTACTTC. Translation gives CASSSPLHRGRGLADEQYF.

J is TRBJ1-1 and V is TRBV14; D is unclear. This CDR3 comprises 14 residues. From germline, CDR1 is SGHDN and CDR2 FVKESK. The V gene lost 4 bases and the J gene lost 0 bases, with 9 bases spanning the gap. For the CDR3, the DNA is TGTGCCAGCAGCCTGCTAGACCTGAACACTGAAGCTTTCTTT. Its translation is CASSLLDLNTEAFF. The full variable domain, in which reference TRBV14 and TRBJ1-1 provide the parts outside the CDR3, is EAGVTQFPSHSVIEKGQTVTLRCDPISGHDNLYWYRRVMGKEIKFLLHFVKESKQDESGMPNNRFLAERTGGTYSTLKVQPAELEDSGVYFCASSLLDLNTEAFFGQGTRLTVV.

The CDR3 bases are TGCGCCAGCAGCTTGCTACAGTCTGGGGGGACTGAAGCTTTCTTT. Translated: CASSLLQSGGTEAFF. V and J are TRBV5-1 and TRBJ1-1; tentative D call: TRBD1 (5 bases). Germline CDR1 and CDR2: SGHRS and YFSETQ. The CDR3 runs 15 residues. The V and J ends lost 1 base and 5 bases respectively, with 15 bases between them.

V is TRBV28 and J is TRBJ2-5; D not resolved. This CDR3 is built from 14 residues. CDR1 is MDHEN and CDR2 is SYDVKM in the germline V gene. Trimming pared 8 bases from V and 0 bases from J, leaving 13 bases between. CDR3 nucleotides: TGTGCCAGCTGGGCCCCAGGTAACCAAGAGACCCAGTACTTC. As protein: CASWAPGNQETQYF.